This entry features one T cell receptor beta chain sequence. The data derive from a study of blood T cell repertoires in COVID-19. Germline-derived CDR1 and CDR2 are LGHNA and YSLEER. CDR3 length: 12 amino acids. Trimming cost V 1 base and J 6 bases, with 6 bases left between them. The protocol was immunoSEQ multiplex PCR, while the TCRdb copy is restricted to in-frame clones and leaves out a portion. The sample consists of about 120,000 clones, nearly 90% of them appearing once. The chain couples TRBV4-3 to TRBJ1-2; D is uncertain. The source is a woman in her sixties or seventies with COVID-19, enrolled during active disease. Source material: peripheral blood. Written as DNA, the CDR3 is TGCGCCAGCAGCCAAGGGCAGAATGGCTACACCTTC. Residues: CASSQGQNGYTF.